This T cell receptor (beta chain) was observed in a study of blood T cell repertoires in COVID-19 (dated by TCRdb to about 2020). Broadly, across the study: The collaborator samples originated in the United States, Italy and Spain and spanned the acute and convalescent phases of COVID-19. The repertoires were made available in a free public database intended to serve as a resource for research on the immune response to SARS-CoV-2. The material from the prospective study consisted of cDNA or gDNA derived from T cells, B-cell-depleted T cells, or PBMCs. Samples were obtained from the ongoing ImmuneRACE study (first 160 participants) and from 1,200 or so subjects provided by 6 global collaborators. Where HLA class I and class II types were available, the types were taken from metadata supplied by the sample provider, not from assay-based typing. The dataset comprised deeply sampled blood TCRbeta repertoires from subjects exposed to, actively infected with, or recovered from COVID-19. A de-identified subject ID, COVID-19 status, age in years and sex were almost always included in the sample metadata.

TCRbeta CDR3 regions were amplified from genomic DNA using the immunoSEQ Assay, a bias-controlled multiplex PCR. The authors' pipeline ran thus. Nucleated cell counts per sample were estimated from amplification of reference gene primers within the assay. To quantify the absolute abundance of each unique TCRbeta CDR3 rearrangement, sequence reads were collapsed and filtered. For each sample, productive Simpson clonality was calculated as the square root of Simpson's diversity index over productive rearrangements. TCRdb retrieved this table from immuneACCESS and kept in-frame rearrangements only. Not all clones are present; in checked studies, unresolved V genes account for under half, and no reason is known for the remainder. V, J and clone size derive from that table, while D and trimming were established from the DNA sequence. In this sample the table shows about 480,000 clones, approximately 89% of which occur a single time. The top ten constitute over 9.5% of the sample.

What the authors observed across the whole study: The amount of clinical and demographic metadata varied by source and participant and was provided uncurated.

In Seattle, one collaborating source enrolled patients while the infection was active and tracked those patients longitudinally over the course of disease. Each collaborating institution followed its own protocols to collect whole blood in K2EDTA tubes. For TCRbeta analysis, collaborators shipped samples in one of three forms: frozen whole blood, isolated PBMCs, or DNA extracted from either of those sample types. Concerning this clone: Its antigen is still unknown. No base-level quality is on record; no much larger clone is a single base apart.

The sequencing input was peripheral blood. This sequence originates from a woman between 45 and 65 years old with COVID-19, enrolled during active disease.

CDR3 protein: CASSLGFGQGNTIYF. The nucleotide sequence reads as follows: TGTGCCAGCAGCTTAGGATTCGGACAGGGGAACACCATATATTTT. The chain uses TRBV7-8 and TRBJ1-3, with 9 bases in between that match TRBD1. For CDR1 and CDR2, the germline V gene lists SGHVS and FQNEAQ. The cysteine opens and the phenylalanine closes a CDR3 of 15 amino acids. Just the 45-base CDR3 DNA is kept, in frame starting at base 1. Ends trimmed: V by 1 base, J by 7 bases; bases unmatched to a gene: 5. Reference TRBV7-8 and TRBJ1-3 proteins supply the regions before and after the CDR3; the full variable domain is: GAGVSQSPRYKVAKRGQDVALRCDPISGHVSLFWYQQALGQGPEFLTYFQNEAQLDKSGLPSDRFFAERPEGSVSTLKIQRTQQEDSAVYLCASSLGFGQGNTIYFGEGSWLTVV.